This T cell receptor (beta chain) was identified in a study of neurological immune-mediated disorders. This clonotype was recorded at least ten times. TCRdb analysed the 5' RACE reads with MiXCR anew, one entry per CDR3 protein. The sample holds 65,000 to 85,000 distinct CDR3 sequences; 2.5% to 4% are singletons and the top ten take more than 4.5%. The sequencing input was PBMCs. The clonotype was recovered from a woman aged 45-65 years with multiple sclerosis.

CDR3 DNA: TGTGCCAGCAGTGGGGGGGTCGTCGGCTATGAGCAGTTCTTC. This codes for CASSGGVVGYEQFF. V usage is TRBV2 and J usage is TRBJ2-1; a weak D match, TRBD2 (6 bases). The germline V gene has CDR1 SNHLY and CDR2 FYNNEI. The CDR3 runs 14 residues. The V end lost 4 bases, the J end lost 8 bases, and 15 bases lay between the germline ends.